Following are 10 T cell receptor beta chains from one sample sequenced in a study of CD8 T cells in Susac syndrome. Random hexamers primed reverse transcription of 0.5 to 1 ug RNA. TCRdb analysed the immunoSEQ multiplex PCR reads with MiXCR anew, one entry per CDR3 protein. This table holds roughly 180,000 distinct CDR3 sequences, 90% to 95% found once. Sequenced input: CD4+ T cells from PBMCs. The source is a human donor with multiple sclerosis.

The chain combines TRBV12-3 or TRBV12-4 with TRBJ2-2; no clear D gene. The CDR3 contains 15 residues. V gave up 6 bases and J gave up 4 bases, with 15 bases separating them. As DNA, the CDR3 is TGTGCCAGCAGGGCCTTCGGTTTGAGCACCGGGGAGCTGTTTTTT. Translated, it gives CASRAFGLSTGELFF.

This clonotype occurred once. The chain employs TRBV24-1 and TRBJ2-7; TRBD1 is a possible D gene (6 bases). V was clipped by 7 bases and J by 0 bases, with 12 bases between them. CDR1 is KGHDR and CDR2 is SFDVKD in the germline V gene. The CDR3 loop spans 14 amino acids. The CDR3 reads CATSPGQFSYEQYF. DNA of the CDR3: TGTGCCACCAGCCCAGGACAGTTCTCCTACGAGCAGTACTTC.

CDR3 region: CASSLGGGSETQYF. In nucleotides, the CDR3 is TGTGCCAGCAGCTTGGGGGGGGGATCAGAGACCCAGTACTTC. The chain carries TRBV7-2 and TRBJ2-5, with 7 nucleotides matching TRBD2. Trimming removed 3 bases from V and 4 bases from J; junction bases left unmatched: 5. CDR3 length: 14 residues. Per germline, CDR1 SGHTA and CDR2 FQGNSA.

This clonotype appeared once. The gene calls are TRBV7-2 and TRBJ2-7; D possibly uses TRBD1 or TRBD2 (5 bases each). The CDR3 contains 16 residues. Germline CDR1 and CDR2: SGHTA and FQGNSA. V lost 3 bases, J lost 4 bases, and 19 bases lay in between. The CDR3 sequence: CASSFGTRSHPYEQYF. CDR3 in DNA: TGTGCCAGCAGCTTTGGGACCCGGTCCCATCCTTACGAGCAGTACTTC.

The chain has TRBV2 and TRBJ1-2; D may be TRBD1 (6 bases). Germline assignment: CDR1 SNHLY and CDR2 FYNNEI. The CDR3 length is 14 residues. Trimming removed 5 bases at V and 4 bases at J, with 14 bases between. The CDR3 bases are TGTGCCAGCAGTTCCGCAGGGGATGCCTATGGCTACACCTTC. Translated, it gives CASSSAGDAYGYTF.

The chain links TRBV6-5 to TRBJ1-1; 7 nucleotides line up with TRBD1. Germline V gene data show CDR1 as MNHEY and CDR2 as SVGAGI. The ends lost 6 bases at V and 2 bases at J; junction bases unmatched: 9. This CDR3 comprises 15 residues. The DNA of the CDR3 is TGTGCCAGCAGCTCTCAGGGGGGTAGTAACACTGAAGCTTTCTTT. Translated: CASSSQGGSNTEAFF.

J is TRBJ1-2 and V is TRBV3-1; no definite D call. The V end lost 4 bases, the J end lost 8 bases, and 17 bases lay between the germline ends. The CDR3 covers 14 residues. The V gene's germline CDR1 is LGHDT and CDR2 YNNKEL (reference sequence). The CDR3 region has the DNA TGTGCCAGCAGCCCACACAGAGAGTATGTAGGCTACACCTTC. This gives the protein CASSPHREYVGYTF.

The chain recombines TRBV12-3 or TRBV12-4 with TRBJ1-4; TRBD1 matches at 7 bases. This CDR3 is built from 13 residues. J gave up 8 bases and V 6 bases, and 6 bases lay outside the gene matches. This chain's CDR3 is CASSSADREKLFF. The CDR3 coding sequence is TGTGCCAGCAGCTCAGCGGACAGGGAAAAACTGTTTTTT.

The J gene is TRBJ2-3, the V gene TRBV7-3; TRBD2 aligns across 7 bases. V gave up 0 bases and J gave up 7 bases; unmatched junction bases: 4. Looked up from germline, CDR1 is SGHTA and CDR2 is FQGTGA. The CDR3 is 14 residues long. CDR3 sequence: CASSLTASGNTQYF. For the CDR3, the DNA is TGTGCCAGCAGCTTAACCGCCAGCGGGAATACGCAGTATTTT. Supplemented by reference TRBV7-3 and TRBJ2-3, the full variable domain reads GAGVSQTPSNKVTEKGKYVELRCDPISGHTALYWYRQSLGQGPEFLIYFQGTGAADDSGLPNDRFFAVRPEGSVSTLKIQRTERGDSAVYLCASSLTASGNTQYFGPGTRLTVL.

The chain couples TRBV6-1 to TRBJ1-6; a possible D gene is TRBD1 (5 bases). This CDR3 is built from 16 residues. Trimming removed 6 bases from V and 3 bases from J, with 15 bases in between. Germline V gene sequence: CDR1 MNHNS, CDR2 SASEGT. The CDR3, as DNA: TGTGCCAGCAGCCGGGACCCGAACTTCTATAATTCACCCCTCCACTTT. This translates into CASSRDPNFYNSPLHF.